The subject of this entry is one T cell receptor beta chain. These data belong to a study of blood T cell repertoires in COVID-19. As for the study in general: The United States, Italy and Spain were the sources of the acute and convalescent COVID-19 samples. Sample material is recorded as cDNA or gDNA derived from T cells, B-cell-depleted T cells, or PBMCs.

In the original processing: The assay estimated nucleated cells by amplifying reference gene primers. Sequencing was performed with immunoSEQ multiplex PCR; in TCRdb, only in-frame clones are kept and a portion is missing. V and J calls and clone size follow that table, whereas D and trimming were derived from the DNA. This table has roughly 260,000 clones, around nine tenths appearing once. CDR3 length: 15 residues. Trimming took 6 bases from V and 1 from J; bases not matched to a gene: 5. The germline CDR1 and CDR2 sequences are MNHEY and SMNVEV (reference sequence). The receptor was derived from a woman aged 40 to 50 who had recovered from COVID-19. The sample was peripheral blood. The gene calls are TRBV27 and TRBJ2-1; 8 positions match TRBD2. The CDR3 is CASRTSERSYNEQFF. The CDR3 DNA reads as TGTGCCAGCAGGACTAGCGAAAGGTCCTACAATGAGCAGTTCTTC.